The 24 T cell receptor beta chains in this list originate from one sample, sequenced in a study of control samples from healthy donors and cancer patients. TCRdb's copy holds only in-frame clones and misses some; the assay was immunoSEQ multiplex PCR. The sample lists roughly 120,000 clones; 88% were seen once. The specimen sequenced was PBMCs. These receptors were taken from a woman in her sixties with lung cancer.

The genes are TRBV6-5 and TRBJ2-7; D may match TRBD1 or TRBD2 (6 bases each). CDR1 MNHEY and CDR2 SVGAGI come from the germline V gene. CDR3 length: 14 residues. With 7 bases removed from V and 2 bases from J, the gap between germline ends came to 15 bases. The CDR3, as DNA: TGTGCCAGCACTCCCGTAGGGGGGCCCTACGAGCAGTACTTC. Translation: CASTPVGGPYEQYF.

The sample holds one count of this clone. CDR3 bases: TGTGCCAGCAGCCAAACAGGGGGCCTTGGTCCGGTCTATGGCTACACCTTC. It is translated as CASSQTGGLGPVYGYTF. The rearrangement joins TRBV6-2 or TRBV6-3 to TRBJ1-2, with 9 bases matching TRBD1. CDR1 and CDR2 (germline): MNHEY, SVGEGT. Trimming took 6 bases from V and 4 from J; bases not matched to a gene: 15. The length of the CDR3 is 17 residues.

The V and J genes are TRBV7-2 and TRBJ2-1; no firm D call. This CDR3 contains 15 residues. The germline CDR1 and CDR2 sequences are SGHTA and FQGNSA. The V gene lost 0 bases and the J gene lost 4 bases, with 10 bases spanning the gap. CDR3 bases: TGTGCCAGCAGCTTAGCGGTAGCCCTATACAATGAGCAGTTCTTC. Amino acids: CASSLAVALYNEQFF.

The chain combines TRBV12-3 or TRBV12-4 with TRBJ1-1, with D unresolved. The V gene lost 4 bases and the J gene lost 10 bases, with 16 bases spanning the gap. The CDR3 spans 13 residues. In DNA, the CDR3 is TGTGCCAGCAGTTCCTCATCTAGGGAGGGAGCTTTCTTT. It specifies CASSSSSREGAFF.

The rearrangement joins TRBV11-2 to TRBJ1-3; no reliable D call. Germline CDR1 reads SGHAT; CDR2 reads FQNNGV. Trimming removed 2 bases at V and 0 bases at J, with 8 bases between. CDR3 length: 15 amino acids. CDR3 residues: CASSLLESSGNTIYF. In DNA, the CDR3 is TGTGCCAGCAGCTTACTCGAGAGCTCTGGAAACACCATATATTTT.

V usage is TRBV6-1 and J usage is TRBJ1-4, with TRBD1 matching over 8 bases. With V trimmed by 0 bases and J by 7 bases, 19 bases remained unmatched. The germline V gene has CDR1 MNHNS and CDR2 SASEGT. The length of the CDR3 is 20 residues. CDR3 coding DNA: TGTGCCAGCAGTGAAGCGCTCGGTTCTTATGGACAGGGAAGGGGTGAAAAACTGTTTTTT. This encodes CASSEALGSYGQGRGEKLFF.

V is TRBV19 and J is TRBJ2-7, with D perhaps being TRBD1 or TRBD2 (5 bases each). Germline CDR1 LNHDA, CDR2 SQIVND (reference sequence). CDR3 length: 14 residues. The V gene lost 7 bases and the J gene lost 0 bases, with 13 bases spanning the gap. CDR3 amino acids: CASTRTGTSYEQYF. For the CDR3, the DNA is TGTGCCAGTACCAGGACTGGGACCTCCTACGAGCAGTACTTC. Full variable domain (remainder filled in from reference TRBV19 and TRBJ2-7): DGGITQSPKYLFRKEGQNVTLSCEQNLNHDAMYWYRQDPGQGLRLIYYSQIVNDFQKGDIAEGYSVSREKKESFPLTVTSAQKNPTAFYLCASTRTGTSYEQYFGPGTRLTVT.

The V and J genes are TRBV7-2 and TRBJ1-6, with D perhaps matching TRBD1 (6 bases). V dropped 5 bases and J dropped 7 bases, with 12 bases sitting between them. CDR1 is SGHTA, CDR2 FQGNSA, per germline. This CDR3 contains 14 residues. The CDR3 region has the DNA TGTGCCAGCAGCCGGGACAACTCAAATTCACCCCTCCACTTT. Amino acid sequence: CASSRDNSNSPLHF.

The V and J genes are TRBV11-3 and TRBJ2-2; D is possibly TRBD1 (5 bases). The germline CDR1 and CDR2 sequences are SGHNT and YENEEA. Trimming cost V 4 bases and J 0 bases, with 6 bases left between them. The CDR3 consists of 14 residues. CDR3 loop: CASSSTANTGELFF. The CDR3 DNA sequence: TGTGCCAGCAGCTCGACAGCGAACACCGGGGAGCTGTTTTTT.

The rearrangement links TRBV5-1 to TRBJ2-7; D is undetermined. The CDR3 length is 13 residues. V was cut by 2 bases and J by 3 bases, with 9 bases left in between. CDR1 and CDR2 from the germline V gene are SGHRS and YFSETQ. The CDR3 coding sequence is TGCGCCAGCAGCTTTGGTAGTGGCTACGAGCAGTACTTC. Translating gives CASSFGSGYEQYF.

This clone was seen just once. The chain couples TRBV4-2 to TRBJ2-5, with D perhaps being TRBD1 or TRBD2 (5 bases each). Germline V lookup: CDR1 LGHNA, CDR2 YNFKEQ. V lost 0 bases to trimming and J lost 5 bases, with 7 bases between them. CDR3 size: 13 residues. The CDR3 DNA sequence: TGTGCCAGCAGCCAAGACAGGGACGAGACCCAGTACTTC. Amino acids: CASSQDRDETQYF.

The chain recombines TRBV7-2 with TRBJ2-5; TRBD2 agrees at 8 bases. The CDR3 is made up of 14 amino acids. From germline, CDR1 is SGHTA and CDR2 FQGNSA. V lost 4 bases and J lost 5; bases outside the gene matches: 6. The CDR3 reads CASSSRGGLETQYF. The CDR3 bases are TGTGCCAGCAGCTCACGGGGGGGCCTGGAGACCCAGTACTTC.

The chain joins TRBV5-1 to TRBJ1-4, with D possibly matching TRBD1 (5 bases). Per the germline V gene, CDR1 is SGHRS and CDR2 is YFSETQ. This CDR3 contains 15 residues. Between the trimmed V and J ends, which lost 4 bases and 0 bases, there was a span of 10 bases. The CDR3 region is CASSTTVATNEKLFF. CDR3 nucleotide sequence: TGCGCCAGCAGCACGACAGTTGCAACTAATGAAAAACTGTTTTTT.

V usage is TRBV19 and J usage is TRBJ1-4; a possible D gene is TRBD1 (6 bases). CDR3 length: 15 residues. The germline CDR1 and CDR2 sequences are LNHDA and SQIVND (reference sequence). Trimming cost V 4 bases and J 0 bases, with 9 bases left between them. The CDR3 sequence: CASSTRTATNEKLFF. The CDR3 nucleotides are TGTGCCAGTAGTACCAGGACAGCAACTAATGAAAAACTGTTTTTT.

The chain recombines TRBV18 with TRBJ2-1; D gene ambiguous. Germline V gene lookup returns CDR1 KGHSH and CDR2 LQKENI. The CDR3 consists of 14 residues. Trimming took 4 bases from V and 8 from J, leaving 15 bases between them. In DNA, the CDR3 is TGTGCCAGCTCACAATCACAAGTTTTGGATGAGCAGTTCTTC. Its translation: CASSQSQVLDEQFF. The whole variable domain, remainder taken from reference TRBV18 and TRBJ2-1, is NAGVMQNPRHLVRRRGQEARLRCSPMKGHSHVYWYRQLPEEGLKFMVYLQKENIIDESGMPKERFSAEFPKEGPSILRIQQVVRGDSAAYFCASSQSQVLDEQFFGPGTRLTVL.

The chain recombines TRBV19 with TRBJ1-4, with TRBD1 identical over 7 bases. V trimming: 7 bases; J trimming: 6 bases; junction bases outside the gene matches: 8. The CDR3 spans 14 residues. In germline, CDR1 is LNHDA, CDR2 SQIVND (reference sequence). The CDR3 sequence is CASTETGLDEKLFF. In nucleotides, the CDR3 is TGTGCCAGTACCGAGACAGGGCTCGATGAAAAACTGTTTTTT.

The V call is TRBV12-3 or TRBV12-4, the J call TRBJ1-2; D not resolved. This CDR3 region has 13 residues. Trimming left V 5 bases short and J 1 base short, with 8 bases between. Here the CDR3 DNA reads TGTGCCAGCAGTCTCGACCTTAACTATGGCTACACCTTC. Its protein is CASSLDLNYGYTF.

The chain links TRBV18 to TRBJ1-2; 9 bases agree with TRBD1. The CDR3 is made up of 12 amino acids. The germline V gene has CDR1 KGHSH and CDR2 LQKENI. The J segment lost 8 bases and the V segment lost 7 bases, leaving 5 bases of the junction unmatched. The CDR3 loop is CASFGQGIGYTF. CDR3 nucleotides: TGTGCCAGCTTCGGACAGGGGATAGGCTACACCTTC.

V is TRBV24-1 and J is TRBJ2-3; weak D call: TRBD2 (7 bases). The V gene lost 5 bases and the J gene lost 1 base, with 18 bases spanning the gap. Germline-derived CDR1 and CDR2 are KGHDR and SFDVKD. There are 17 residues in the CDR3. In DNA, the CDR3 is TGTGCCACCAGTGCCCAGGCCGGGGGGCTAGGCACAGATACGCAGTATTTT. This translates into CATSAQAGGLGTDTQYF.

CDR3 sequence (DNA): TGTGCCAGCAGCCCAGGGACAGGAAAAAACACCGGGGAGCTGTTTTTT. Translating it yields CASSPGTGKNTGELFF. The chain combines TRBV5-4 with TRBJ2-2, with TRBD1 matching over 8 bases. V lost 4 bases, J lost 2 bases, and 7 bases stayed unmatched. Germline CDR1 reads SGHNT; CDR2 reads YYREEE (reference sequence). The CDR3 runs to 16 residues.

This chain joins TRBV11-3 and TRBJ2-7; D may be TRBD2 (6 bases). Germline CDR1 and CDR2: SGHNT and YENEEA. The CDR3 sequence is 16 residues long. Trimming took off 2 bases at V and 8 bases at J, with 22 bases between the two ends. CDR3 sequence reads: CASSLPPGDSRDKQYF. Here the CDR3 DNA reads TGTGCCAGCAGCTTACCCCCGGGAGATTCTCGAGACAAGCAGTACTTC.

This clone appeared a few times. This chain uses TRBV5-1 with TRBJ2-5, with D tentatively TRBD2 (7 bases). Between the trimmed V and J ends, which lost 2 bases and 0 bases, there was a span of 14 bases. Per germline, CDR1 SGHRS and CDR2 YFSETQ. The CDR3 consists of 16 residues. CDR3 bases: TGCGCCAGCAGCTTACAGGGAGGGAATGACCAAGAGACCCAGTACTTC. It encodes CASSLQGGNDQETQYF.

V and J are TRBV29-1 and TRBJ2-7, with D unresolved. Germline V lookup: CDR1 SQVTM, CDR2 ANQGSEA. Deletions cut 0 bases from V and 5 bases from J, with 5 bases between. This CDR3 has 11 residues. The CDR3 DNA reads as TGCAGCGTTGAAGATTTACACGAGCAGTACTTC. Residues: CSVEDLHEQYF.

This sequence joins TRBV19 and TRBJ1-1, with D possibly matching TRBD1 (6 bases). The germline V gene encodes CDR1 LNHDA and CDR2 SQIVND (reference sequence). The CDR3 is 17 amino acids. Between the trimmed V and J ends, which lost 10 bases and 3 bases, there was a span of 27 bases. The CDR3 DNA reads TGTGCCACCGGACGGCCTGACAGGTTCGGGGACCACACTGAAGCTTTCTTT. This translates into CATGRPDRFGDHTEAFF.